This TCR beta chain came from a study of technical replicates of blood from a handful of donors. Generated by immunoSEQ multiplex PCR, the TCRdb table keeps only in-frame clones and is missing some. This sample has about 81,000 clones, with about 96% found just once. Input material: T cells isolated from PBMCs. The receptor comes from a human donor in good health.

As DNA, the CDR3 is TGTGCCAGCAGCTTAGACCGCGCAGGGGACAATGAGCAGTTCTTC. Translated, it gives CASSLDRAGDNEQFF. The chain couples TRBV7-3 to TRBJ2-1; a weak D match, TRBD1 (6 bases). The germline V gene encodes CDR1 SGHTA and CDR2 FQGTGA. This CDR3 comprises 15 residues. Trimming removed 2 bases from V and 5 bases from J, with 13 bases in between.